This T cell receptor beta chain was retrieved from a study of blood T cell repertoires in COVID-19. Study information: COVID-19 samples collected from the United States, Italy and Spain covered acute and convalescent phases. Nucleic acid was either cDNA or gDNA, and it came from T cells, B-cell-depleted T cells, or PBMCs.

How the authors handled the data: By means of reference gene primer amplification, nucleated cell counts were estimated. The protocol was immunoSEQ multiplex PCR, while the TCRdb copy is restricted to in-frame clones and leaves out a portion. That table gives V, J and clone size, and the DNA gave D and trimming. The sample yields some 210,000 clones, about four fifths seen once. This TCR came from a woman in her 40s with acute or convalescent COVID-19. Material: peripheral blood.

The CDR3 here is CASSPHTGKEQFF. CDR3 nucleotide sequence: TGTGCCAGCAGCCCACATACAGGGAAAGAGCAGTTCTTC. V usage is TRBV9 and J usage is TRBJ2-1; D is perhaps TRBD1 (6 bases). The CDR3 totals 13 residues. V was pared by 4 bases and J by 10 bases, with 15 bases between. Germline-derived CDR1 and CDR2 are SGDLS and YYNGEE.